This T cell receptor beta chain was observed in a study of spatial heterogeneity in lung cancer. From the 5' RACE reads, TCRdb called clonotypes with MiXCR, one entry per CDR3 protein. The repertoire holds approximately 6,100 distinct CDR3 sequences, 9.5% to 15% seen once, with 16% in the top ten. This clonotype is medium-sized. Little can be read into the size of this beta chain, an off-target read in a library designed for alpha chains. Per the germline V gene, CDR1 is DFQATT and CDR2 is SNEGSKA (reference sequence). V lost 0 bases and J lost 2, with 13 bases in between. This CDR3 is 15 amino acids long. Time point of the sample: sample taken at primary tumor resection. Patients with untreated early-stage non-small cell lung cancer, numbering more than 55, were the donors.

This chain uses TRBV20-1 with TRBJ1-1; D not resolved. The material was lung tissue, obtained at surgery. The receptor comes from a human donor with early-stage non-small cell lung cancer. The CDR3 DNA follows: TGCAGTGCTAGAGACCCCGTACAGTTTAACACTGAAGCTTTCTTT. This sequence encodes CSARDPVQFNTEAFF.